The sequence of this T cell receptor (beta chain) was determined in a study of blood T cell repertoires in COVID-19. This CDR3 is 15 amino acids long. Germline CDR1 reads MNHEY; CDR2 reads SVGAGI. V trimming: 6 bases; J trimming: 7 bases; junction bases outside the gene matches: 9. Profiling relied on immunoSEQ multiplex PCR, and the TCRdb table lists in-frame clones only, not all of them. The sample gives 220,000 or so clones, more than 70% of which show up once; 2% to 2.5% is in the top ten. Sequenced material: PBMCs or T cells enriched from blood (not recorded which). This clonotype was sampled from a woman aged 45 to 65 who had recovered from COVID-19. This chain joins TRBV6-5 and TRBJ1-5; TRBD1 matches 10 bases. DNA for the CDR3: TGTGCCAGCAGCGACAGGGGGCAGGCGCGGCAGCCCCAGCATTTT. Protein: CASSDRGQARQPQHF.